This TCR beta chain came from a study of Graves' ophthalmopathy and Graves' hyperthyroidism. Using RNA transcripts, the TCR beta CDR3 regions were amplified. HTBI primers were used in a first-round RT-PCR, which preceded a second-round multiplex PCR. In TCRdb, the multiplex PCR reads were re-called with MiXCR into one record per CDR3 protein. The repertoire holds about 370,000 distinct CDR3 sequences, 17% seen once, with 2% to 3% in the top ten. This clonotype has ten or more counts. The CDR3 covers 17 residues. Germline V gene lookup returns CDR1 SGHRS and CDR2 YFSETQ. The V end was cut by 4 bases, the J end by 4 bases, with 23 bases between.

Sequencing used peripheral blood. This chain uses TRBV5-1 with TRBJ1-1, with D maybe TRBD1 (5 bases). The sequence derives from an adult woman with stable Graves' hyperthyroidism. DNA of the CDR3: TGCGCCAGCAGCGCAAGACCCGGCCGGGGACTGGGCACTGAAGCTTTCTTT. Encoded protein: CASSARPGRGLGTEAFF.